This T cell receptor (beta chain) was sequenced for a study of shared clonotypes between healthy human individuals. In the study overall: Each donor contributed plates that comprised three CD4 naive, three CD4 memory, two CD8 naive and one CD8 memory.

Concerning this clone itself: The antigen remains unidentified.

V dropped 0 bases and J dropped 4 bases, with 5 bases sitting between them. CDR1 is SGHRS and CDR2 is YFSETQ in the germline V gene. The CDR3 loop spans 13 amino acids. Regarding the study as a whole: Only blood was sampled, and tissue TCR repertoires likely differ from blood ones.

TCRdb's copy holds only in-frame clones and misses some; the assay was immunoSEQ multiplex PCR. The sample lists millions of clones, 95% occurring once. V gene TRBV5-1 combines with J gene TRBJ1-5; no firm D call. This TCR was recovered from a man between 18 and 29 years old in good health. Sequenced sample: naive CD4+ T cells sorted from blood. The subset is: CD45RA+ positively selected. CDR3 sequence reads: CASSLGRNQPQHF. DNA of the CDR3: TGCGCCAGCAGCTTGGGTAGGAATCAGCCCCAGCATTTT.